The sequence of this T cell receptor beta chain was determined in a study of blood T cells in healthy people across ages. Study results and limitations: Strong correlation was found linking TCR beta diversity to naive T cell percentage.

Total RNA amounts of at least 6 micrograms were extracted per sample. Sample-barcoded 5' priming and a J-beta primer mix drove a second PCR of 7 to 11 cycles. Each CDR3 protein gets one entry after TCRdb re-called the 5' RACE reads with MiXCR. The sample yields about 1.5 million distinct CDR3 sequences, 42% seen once. Trimming took off 6 bases at V and 7 bases at J, with 13 bases between the two ends. The germline V gene has CDR1 MNHNY and CDR2 SVGAGI (reference sequence). The CDR3 contains 13 residues. On this clonotype itself: Its antigen remains unidentified.

The V gene is TRBV6-6, the J gene TRBJ1-3; D call uncertain. Sequencing was carried out using blood. The receptor comes from a woman aged 18 to 35 in good health. The CDR3 nucleotides are TGTGCCAGCAGGCCAACCCTCGGGAACACCATATATTTT. Its translation is CASRPTLGNTIYF.